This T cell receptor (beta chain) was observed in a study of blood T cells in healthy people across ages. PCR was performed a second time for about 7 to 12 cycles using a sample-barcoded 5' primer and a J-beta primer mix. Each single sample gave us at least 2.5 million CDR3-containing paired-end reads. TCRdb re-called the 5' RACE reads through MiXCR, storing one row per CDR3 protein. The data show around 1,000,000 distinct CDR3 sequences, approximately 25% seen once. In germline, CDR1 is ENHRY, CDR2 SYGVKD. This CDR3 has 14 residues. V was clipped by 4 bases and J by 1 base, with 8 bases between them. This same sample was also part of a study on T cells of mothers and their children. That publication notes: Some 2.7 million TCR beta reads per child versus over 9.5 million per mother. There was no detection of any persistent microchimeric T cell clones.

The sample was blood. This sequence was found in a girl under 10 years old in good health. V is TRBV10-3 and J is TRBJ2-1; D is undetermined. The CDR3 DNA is TGTGCCATCAGTGTGGCGGTTTCCTACAATGAGCAGTTCTTC. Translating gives CAISVAVSYNEQFF.